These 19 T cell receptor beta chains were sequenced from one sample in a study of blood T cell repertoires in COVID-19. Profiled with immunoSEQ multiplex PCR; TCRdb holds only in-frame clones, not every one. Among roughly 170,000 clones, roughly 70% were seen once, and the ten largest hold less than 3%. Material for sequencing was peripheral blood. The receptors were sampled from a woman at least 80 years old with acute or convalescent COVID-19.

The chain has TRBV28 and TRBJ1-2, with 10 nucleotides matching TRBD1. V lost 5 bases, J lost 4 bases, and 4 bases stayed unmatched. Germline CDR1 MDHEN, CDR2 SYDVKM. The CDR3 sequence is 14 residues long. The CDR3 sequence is CASSRTGGGYGYTF. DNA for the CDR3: TGTGCCAGCAGTAGGACAGGGGGTGGCTATGGCTACACCTTC.

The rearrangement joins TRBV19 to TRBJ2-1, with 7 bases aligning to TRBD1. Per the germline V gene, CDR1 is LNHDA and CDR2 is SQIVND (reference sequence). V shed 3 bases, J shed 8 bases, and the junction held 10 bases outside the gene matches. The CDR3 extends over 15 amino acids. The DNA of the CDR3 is TGTGCCAGTAGTATTGGGGGACAGCGATGGGATGAGCAGTTCTTC. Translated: CASSIGGQRWDEQFF.

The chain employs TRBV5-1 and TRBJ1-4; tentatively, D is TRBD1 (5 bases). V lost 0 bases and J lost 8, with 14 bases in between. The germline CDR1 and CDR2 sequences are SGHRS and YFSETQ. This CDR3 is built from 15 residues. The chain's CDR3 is CASSLEEGFREKLFF. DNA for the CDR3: TGCGCCAGCAGCTTGGAGGAGGGGTTTAGGGAAAAACTGTTTTTT.

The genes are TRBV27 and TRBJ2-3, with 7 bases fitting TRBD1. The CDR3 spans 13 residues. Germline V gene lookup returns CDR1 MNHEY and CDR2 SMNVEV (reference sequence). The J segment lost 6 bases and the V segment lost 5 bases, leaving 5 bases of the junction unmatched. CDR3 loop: CASSRQGYDTQYF. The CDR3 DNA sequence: TGTGCCAGCAGTAGACAGGGTTATGATACGCAGTATTTT.

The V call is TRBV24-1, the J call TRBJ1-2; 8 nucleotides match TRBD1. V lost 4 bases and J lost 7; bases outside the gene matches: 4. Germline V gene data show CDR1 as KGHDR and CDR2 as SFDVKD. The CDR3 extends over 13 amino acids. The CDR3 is CATSDGQGRGYTF. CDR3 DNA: TGTGCCACCAGTGACGGACAGGGTCGTGGCTACACCTTC.

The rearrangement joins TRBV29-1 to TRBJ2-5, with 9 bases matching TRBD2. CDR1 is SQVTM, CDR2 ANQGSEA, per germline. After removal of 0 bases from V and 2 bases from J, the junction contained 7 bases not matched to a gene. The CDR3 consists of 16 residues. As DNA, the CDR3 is TGCAGCGTTGAAGATCGGCTAGCGGGATTACAAGAGACCCAGTACTTC. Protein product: CSVEDRLAGLQETQYF.

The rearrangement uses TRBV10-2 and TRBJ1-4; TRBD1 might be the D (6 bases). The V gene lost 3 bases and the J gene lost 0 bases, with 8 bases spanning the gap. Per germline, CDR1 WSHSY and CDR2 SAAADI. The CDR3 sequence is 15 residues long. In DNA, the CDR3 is TGCGCCAGCAGTGACAGGGGAGCAACTAATGAAAAACTGTTTTTT. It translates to CASSDRGATNEKLFF.

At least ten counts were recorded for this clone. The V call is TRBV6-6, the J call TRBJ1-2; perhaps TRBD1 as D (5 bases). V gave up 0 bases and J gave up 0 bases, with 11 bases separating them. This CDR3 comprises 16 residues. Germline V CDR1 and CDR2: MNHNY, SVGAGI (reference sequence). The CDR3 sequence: CASSYSRRGANYGYTF. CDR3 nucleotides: TGTGCCAGCAGTTACTCGAGGAGGGGAGCTAACTATGGCTACACCTTC.

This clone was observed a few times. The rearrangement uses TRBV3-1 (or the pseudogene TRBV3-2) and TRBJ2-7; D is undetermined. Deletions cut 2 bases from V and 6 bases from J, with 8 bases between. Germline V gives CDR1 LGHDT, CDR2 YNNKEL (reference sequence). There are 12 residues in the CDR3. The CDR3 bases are TGTGCCAGCAGCCAAATTTTCGTCGAGCAGTACTTC. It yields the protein CASSQIFVEQYF.

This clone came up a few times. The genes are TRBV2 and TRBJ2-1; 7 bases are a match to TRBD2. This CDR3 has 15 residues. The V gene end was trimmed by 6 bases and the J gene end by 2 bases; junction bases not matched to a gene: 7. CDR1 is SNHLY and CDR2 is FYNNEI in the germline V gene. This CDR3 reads CASSGDYQTYNEQFF. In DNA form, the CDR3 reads TGTGCCAGCAGCGGGGACTACCAAACCTACAATGAGCAGTTCTTC. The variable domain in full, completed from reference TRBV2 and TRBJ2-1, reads EPEVTQTPSHQVTQMGQEVILRCVPISNHLYFYWYRQILGQKVEFLVSFYNNEISEKSEIFDDQFSVERPDGSNFTLKIRSTKLEDSAMYFCASSGDYQTYNEQFFGPGTRLTVL.

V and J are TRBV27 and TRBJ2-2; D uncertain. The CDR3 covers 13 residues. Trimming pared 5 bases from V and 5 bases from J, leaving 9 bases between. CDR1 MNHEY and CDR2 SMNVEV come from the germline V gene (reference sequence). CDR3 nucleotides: TGTGCCAGCAGTCCAGCCGGGACCGGGGAGCTGTTTTTT. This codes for CASSPAGTGELFF.

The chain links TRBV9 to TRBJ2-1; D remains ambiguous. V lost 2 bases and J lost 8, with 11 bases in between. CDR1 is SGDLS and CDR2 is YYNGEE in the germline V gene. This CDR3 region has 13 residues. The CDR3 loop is CASSVGRVDEQFF. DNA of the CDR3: TGTGCCAGCAGCGTTGGCCGGGTCGATGAGCAGTTCTTC.

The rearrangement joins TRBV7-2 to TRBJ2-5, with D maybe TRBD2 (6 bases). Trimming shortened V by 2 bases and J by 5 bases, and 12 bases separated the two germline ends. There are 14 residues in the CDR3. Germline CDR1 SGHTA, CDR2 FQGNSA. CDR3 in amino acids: CASSLYGGTETQYF. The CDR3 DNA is TGTGCCAGCAGCTTATACGGGGGAACCGAGACCCAGTACTTC.

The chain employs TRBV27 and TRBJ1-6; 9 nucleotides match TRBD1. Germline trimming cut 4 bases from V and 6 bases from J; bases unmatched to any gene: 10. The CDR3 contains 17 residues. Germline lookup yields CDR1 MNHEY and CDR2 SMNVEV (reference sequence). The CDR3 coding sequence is TGTGCCAGCAGTTATAAGACAGGGGGACTAGGTAATTCACCCCTCCACTTT. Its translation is CASSYKTGGLGNSPLHF.

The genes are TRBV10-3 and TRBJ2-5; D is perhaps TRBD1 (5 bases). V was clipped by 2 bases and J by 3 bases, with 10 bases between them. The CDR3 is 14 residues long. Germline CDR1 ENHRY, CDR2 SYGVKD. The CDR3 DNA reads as TGTGCCATCAGTGAGATAGGGGCAGAAGAGACCCAGTACTTC. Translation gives CAISEIGAEETQYF.

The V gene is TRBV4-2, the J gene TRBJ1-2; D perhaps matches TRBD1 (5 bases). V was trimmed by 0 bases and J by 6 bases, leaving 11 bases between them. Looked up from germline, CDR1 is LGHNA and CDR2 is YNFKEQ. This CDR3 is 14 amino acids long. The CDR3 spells CASSQELDTHGYTF. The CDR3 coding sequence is TGTGCCAGCAGCCAAGAGCTGGACACCCATGGCTACACCTTC.

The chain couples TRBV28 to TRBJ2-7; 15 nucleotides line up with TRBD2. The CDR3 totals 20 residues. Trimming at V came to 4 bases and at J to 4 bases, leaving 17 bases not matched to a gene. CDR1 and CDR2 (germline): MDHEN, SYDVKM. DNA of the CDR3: TGTGCCAGCAGTTCAACAGCCGGGACTAGCGGGAGGCTCGTAGGTTACGAGCAGTACTTC. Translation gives CASSSTAGTSGRLVGYEQYF. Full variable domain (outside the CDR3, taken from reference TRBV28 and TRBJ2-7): DVKVTQSSRYLVKRTGEKVFLECVQDMDHENMFWYRQDPGLGLRLIYFSYDVKMKEKGDIPEGYSVSREKKERFSLILESASTNQTSMYLCASSSTAGTSGRLVGYEQYFGPGTRLTVT.

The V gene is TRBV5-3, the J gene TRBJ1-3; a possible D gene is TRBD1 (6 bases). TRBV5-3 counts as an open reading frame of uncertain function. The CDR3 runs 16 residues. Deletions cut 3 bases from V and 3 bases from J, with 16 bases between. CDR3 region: CARSCSGGACGNTIYF. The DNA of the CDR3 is TGTGCCAGAAGCTGTAGTGGGGGGGCTTGTGGAAACACCATATATTTT.

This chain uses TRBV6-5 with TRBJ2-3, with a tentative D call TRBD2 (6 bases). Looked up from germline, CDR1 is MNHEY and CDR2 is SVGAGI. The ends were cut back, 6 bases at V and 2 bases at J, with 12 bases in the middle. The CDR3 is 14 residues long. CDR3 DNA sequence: TGTGCCAGCAGCCGTGGACTAAACACAGATACGCAGTATTTT. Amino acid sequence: CASSRGLNTDTQYF.